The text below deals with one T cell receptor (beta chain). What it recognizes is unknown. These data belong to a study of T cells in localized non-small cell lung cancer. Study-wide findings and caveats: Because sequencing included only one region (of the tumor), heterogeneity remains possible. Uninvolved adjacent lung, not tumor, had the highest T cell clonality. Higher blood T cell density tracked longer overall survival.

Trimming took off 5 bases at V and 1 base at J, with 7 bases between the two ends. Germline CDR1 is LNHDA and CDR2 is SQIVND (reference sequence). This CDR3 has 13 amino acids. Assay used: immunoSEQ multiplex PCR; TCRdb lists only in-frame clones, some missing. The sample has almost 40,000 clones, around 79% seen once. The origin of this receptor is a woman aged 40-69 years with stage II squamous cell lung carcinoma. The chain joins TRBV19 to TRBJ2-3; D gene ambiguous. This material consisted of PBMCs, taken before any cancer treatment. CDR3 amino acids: CASSPQRTDTQYF. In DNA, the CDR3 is TGTGCCAGTAGTCCCCAACGCACAGATACGCAGTATTTT. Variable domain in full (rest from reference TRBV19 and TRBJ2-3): DGGITQSPKYLFRKEGQNVTLSCEQNLNHDAMYWYRQDPGQGLRLIYYSQIVNDFQKGDIAEGYSVSREKKESFPLTVTSAQKNPTAFYLCASSPQRTDTQYFGPGTRLTVL.